This T cell receptor (beta chain) was identified in a study of T cells in narcolepsy. This clone is a singleton in its sample. The V gene lost 4 bases and the J gene lost 7 bases, with 11 bases spanning the gap. CDR3 size: 12 residues. The data were produced by immunoSEQ multiplex PCR, yet TCRdb's version contains in-frame clones alone and is incomplete. The data show fewer than 35,000 clones, 82% seen once. The sequencing input was CD45RA- memory CD4+ T cells from PBMCs. This receptor was obtained from a human donor with narcolepsy. The rearrangement links TRBV7-1 to TRBJ2-7; D not certain. TRBV7-1 carries the ORF label, with uncertain function. The CDR3 protein is CASSLEDGEQYF. The CDR3 coding sequence is TGTGCCAGCAGCTTAGAAGACGGGGAGCAGTACTTC.